A selection of T cell receptor beta chains follows, all from one sample in a study of blood T cell repertoires in COVID-19. Data came from immunoSEQ multiplex PCR; TCRdb stores just in-frame clones and leaves some out. The data contain 70,000 to 90,000 clones, around 89% of them singletons. Sequenced input: PBMCs or T cells enriched from blood (not recorded which). The receptor set was obtained from a woman aged 50 to 65 with acute COVID-19. CDR3s include the opening cysteine and the closing phenylalanine or tryptophan. The D gene is left open where the match is weak. Size values are once, few and many counts, or a class for expanded clones, and some rows have none.

TRBJ2-2 TRBV5-1 TRBD1 - TGCGCCAGCAGCCCCGGACAGGGCACCGGGGAGCTGTTTTTT CASSPGQGTGELFF
TRBJ1-6 TRBV9 - once TGTGCCAGCAGCGCGGGAGGGGGGGTCCTCTATAATTCACCCCTCCACTTT CASSAGGGVLYNSPLHF
TRBJ2-6 TRBV9 - once TGTGCCAGCAGCGTAGGGACACACTCTGGGGCCAACGTCCTGACTTTC CASSVGTHSGANVLTF
TRBJ1-5 TRBV21-1 - - TGTGCCAGCAGCAAGCCCTCGGGACACAATCAGCCCCAGCATTTT CASSKPSGHNQPQHF
TRBJ1-4 TRBV27 - - TGTGCCAGCAGTCCAGTACACGAAAATGAAAAACTGTTTTTT CASSPVHENEKLFF
TRBJ2-5 TRBV3-1/TRBV3-2 TRBD1 - TGTGCCAGCAGCCGACGCTTGACAGGGACCCCAGAGACCCAGTACTTC CASSRRLTGTPETQYF
TRBJ2-2 TRBV5-1 TRBD1 - TGCGCCAGCAGCATAGGGACAGGGGCGATGAACACCGGGGAGCTGTTTTTT CASSIGTGAMNTGELFF
TRBJ2-2 TRBV6-2/TRBV6-3 TRBD1 - TGTGCCAGCAGTCAACAGGACAGGAAGCCCACCGGGGAGCTGTTTTTT CASSQQDRKPTGELFF
TRBJ2-1 TRBV24-1 - - TGTGCCACCAGTGACCCTGCCCGGCCGGGGAATATGGATGAGCAGTTCTTC CATSDPARPGNMDEQFF
TRBJ2-2 TRBV29-1 TRBD2 - TGCAGCGTTGGACCTACGGGGGGTACCGGGGAGCTGTTTTTT CSVGPTGGTGELFF
TRBJ2-1 TRBV19 - once TGTGCCAGTAGTCCGCGGGGCAGACCAAGTAGGAATGAGCAGTTCTTC CASSPRGRPSRNEQFF
TRBJ2-7 TRBV19 - - TGTGCCAGTAGTATTGGGCCGGGGATAGCCGAGCAGTACTTC CASSIGPGIAEQYF
TRBJ2-1 TRBV29-1 TRBD2 - TGCAGCGTTGAAGCGCCTAGCGGGGGGTACAATGAGCAGTTCTTC CSVEAPSGGYNEQFF